This TCR beta chain was recorded in a study of blood T cells in healthy people across ages. Alongside a J-beta primer mix, a sample-barcoded 5' primer served in a second PCR lasting about 7 to 11 cycles. In TCRdb, the 5' RACE reads were re-called with MiXCR into one record per CDR3 protein. Found here are 750,000 to 950,000 distinct CDR3 sequences, about 26% of them singletons; the top ten hold roughly 3.1%. Only a few counts were recorded for this clonotype. This same sample was also taken into another study, of T cells of mothers and their children. That source adds: Donation was provided by three healthy Caucasian mothers along with their six children. When mothers and children were related, their normalized repertoire overlap, which was always slightly higher, did not differ significantly from that of unrelated pairs.

The clonotype originates from a boy aged 5-17 years in good health. What was sequenced was blood.

In nucleotides, the CDR3 is TGTGCCAGCAGCTTAAAGGGAAGCCCGGGGGGCGAGCAGTACTTC. It codes for CASSLKGSPGGEQYF. The rearrangement links TRBV7-9 to TRBJ2-7, with 7 positions matching TRBD2. This CDR3 comprises 15 residues. Germline assignment: CDR1 SEHNR and CDR2 FQNEAQ (reference sequence). Trimming removed 2 bases from V and 6 bases from J; junction bases left unmatched: 10.